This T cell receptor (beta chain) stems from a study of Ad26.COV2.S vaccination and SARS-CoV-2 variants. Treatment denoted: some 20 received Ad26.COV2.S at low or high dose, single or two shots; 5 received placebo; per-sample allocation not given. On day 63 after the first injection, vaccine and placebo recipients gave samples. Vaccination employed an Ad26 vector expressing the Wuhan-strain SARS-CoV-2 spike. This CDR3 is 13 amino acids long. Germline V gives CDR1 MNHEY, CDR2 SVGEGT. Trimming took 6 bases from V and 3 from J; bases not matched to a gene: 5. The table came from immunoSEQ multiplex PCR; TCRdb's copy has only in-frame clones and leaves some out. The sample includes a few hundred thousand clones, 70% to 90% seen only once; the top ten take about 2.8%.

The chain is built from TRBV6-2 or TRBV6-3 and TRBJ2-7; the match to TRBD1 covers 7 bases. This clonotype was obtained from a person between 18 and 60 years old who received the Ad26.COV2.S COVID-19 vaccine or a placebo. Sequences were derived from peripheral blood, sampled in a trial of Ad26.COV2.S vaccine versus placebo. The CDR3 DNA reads TGTGCCAGCAGCCCCCGGGACAGCTACGAGCAGTACTTC. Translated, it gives CASSPRDSYEQYF.